The subject of this entry is one T cell receptor beta chain. Its specificity is unknown. A much larger clone differs by one base, so this may be a read error. Each sample yielded at least 6 million isolated PBMCs. This specimen belongs to a study of blood T cells in healthy people across ages. Study-level background: Per two T cells, template switching captured roughly one barcoded beta molecule.

Germline V gives CDR1 SNHLY, CDR2 FYNNEI. This CDR3 has 14 amino acids. Trimming stripped 3 bases from V and 10 bases from J, with 16 bases between. Together with a sample-barcoded 5' primer, a J-beta primer mix was included in a second PCR lasting about 7 to 11 cycles. TCRdb re-called the 5' RACE reads through MiXCR, storing one row per CDR3 protein. The sample lists about 800,000 distinct CDR3 sequences; 35% to 50% were seen once. Overall study findings and caveats: The authors considered diversity estimates from one million T cells to be underestimates. Versus aged donors, long-lived donors had higher diversity and more naive CD4+ cells.

This sequence joins TRBV2 and TRBJ2-1; D perhaps matches TRBD2 (6 bases). The receptor was derived from a man older than 75 in good health. Sequencing was carried out using blood. The CDR3 region has the DNA TGTGCCAGCAGTGACCAGGGAGGTCAACACGAGCAGTTCTTC. It yields the protein CASSDQGGQHEQFF.